The text below deals with one TCR beta chain. The antigen is not known. CDR3 length: 13 residues. The germline V and J ends were trimmed by 6 bases and 6 bases, with 12 bases remaining between them. From germline, CDR1 is MNHEY and CDR2 SMNVEV (reference sequence). This specimen belongs to a study of cytotoxic CD8 clonotypes in ibrutinib-treated CLL. Study observations and caveats: At progression, clonality fell back toward baseline after rising at ibrutinib response.

TCRdb keeps only in-frame clones here, not all; method: immunoSEQ multiplex PCR. The sample records around 200,000 clones, 65% to 80% being singletons. The J gene is TRBJ1-5, the V gene TRBV27; D perhaps matches TRBD1 (5 bases). This sequence was found in a human donor with chronic lymphocytic leukemia. The specimen was PBMCs, collected after 12 months of ibrutinib treatment. This CDR3 reads CASSQEGFQPQHF. CDR3 sequence (DNA): TGTGCCAGCAGCCAGGAGGGGTTTCAGCCCCAGCATTTT.